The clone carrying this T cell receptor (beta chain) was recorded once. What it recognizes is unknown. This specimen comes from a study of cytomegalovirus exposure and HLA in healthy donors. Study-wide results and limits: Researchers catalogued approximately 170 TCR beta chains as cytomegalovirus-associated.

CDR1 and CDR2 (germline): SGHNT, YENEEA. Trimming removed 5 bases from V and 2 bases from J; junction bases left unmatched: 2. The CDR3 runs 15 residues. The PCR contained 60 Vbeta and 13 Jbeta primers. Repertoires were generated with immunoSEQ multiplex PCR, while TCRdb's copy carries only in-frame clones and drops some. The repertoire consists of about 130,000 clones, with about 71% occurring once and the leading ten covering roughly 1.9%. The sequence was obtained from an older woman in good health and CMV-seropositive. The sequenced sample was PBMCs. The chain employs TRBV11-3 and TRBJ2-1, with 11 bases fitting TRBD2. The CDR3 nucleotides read TGTGCCAGCAGCGCGGGACTAGCGGCCTACAATGAGCAGTTCTTC. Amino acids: CASSAGLAAYNEQFF.